The 3 T cell receptor beta chains reported below all come from one sample, sequenced in a study of T cell repertoires in cytomegalovirus infection. TCRdb re-called the reads through MiXCR, storing one row per CDR3 protein. Among tens of thousands of distinct CDR3 sequences listed, less than 20% were seen once. The antigens these receptors bind are not known. The sample was CD8+ T cells from cultured PBMCs, taken from culture after CMV antigen stimulation. The origin of the receptors is a human donor in good health (CMV status not recorded). Some clones in this sample may be carry-over from other donors' samples.

This clonotype was seen at least ten times. The rearrangement links TRBV27 to TRBJ2-7; 8 nucleotides agree with TRBD1. Germline CDR1 MNHEY, CDR2 SMNVEV (reference sequence). V dropped 6 bases and J dropped 3; count of bases not matched to a gene: 13. The CDR3 sequence is 16 residues long. The CDR3 here is CASRGIGGQGSYEQYF. For the CDR3, the DNA is TGTGCCAGCAGGGGGATTGGTGGACAGGGTAGCTACGAGCAGTACTTC.

This clonotype appeared once. The chain recombines TRBV27 with TRBJ2-7; D may be TRBD2 (6 bases). V was shortened by 2 bases and J by 6 bases, with 14 bases between the two germline ends. This CDR3 is built from 14 residues. The germline V gene has CDR1 MNHEY and CDR2 SMNVEV (reference sequence). CDR3 DNA: TGTGCCAGCAGTTTAAGACGAAGCGGGTTCGAGCAGTACTTC. Translating gives CASSLRRSGFEQYF.

The chain couples TRBV9 to TRBJ2-7; 7 nucleotides match TRBD1. Germline loops: CDR1 SGDLS, CDR2 YYNGEE. CDR3 length equals 14 residues. Unmatched junction bases numbered 5, after V lost 3 bases and J lost 2 bases. The CDR3 is CASSDRDSPYEQYF. The CDR3 DNA reads as TGTGCCAGCAGCGACCGGGACAGCCCCTACGAGCAGTACTTC. Looking up the rest from reference TRBV9 and TRBJ2-7 gives the full variable domain: DSGVTQTPKHLITATGQRVTLRCSPRSGDLSVYWYQQSLDQGLQFLIQYYNGEERAKGNILERFSAQQFPDLHSELNLSSLELGDSALYFCASSDRDSPYEQYFGPGTRLTVT.